These 18 T cell receptor beta chains were sequenced from one sample in a study of metastatic and nonmetastatic thyroid tumors. TCRdb called clones again from the PCR reads with MiXCR. The sample has over 40,000 clones; around 25% are singletons. All patients were treatment-naive before thyroid surgery. Sequenced: blood. Source of these receptors: a male donor with papillary thyroid cancer or a benign thyroid nodule (not recorded which). Some clones in this sample may be carry-over from other donors' samples.

Many counts were recorded for this clone. The chain carries TRBV5-6 and TRBJ2-7; D unclear. CDR3 size: 14 residues. V gave up 1 base and J gave up 2 bases, with 10 bases separating them. The V gene's germline CDR1 is SGHDT and CDR2 YYEEEE. The CDR3 DNA is TGTGCCAGCAGCTTGCAACAGCCCCCCTACGAGCAGTACTTC. Amino acid sequence: CASSLQQPPYEQYF.

The chain uses TRBV5-1 and TRBJ2-7, with 7 nucleotides matching TRBD2. Trimming removed 2 bases from V and 3 bases from J; junction bases left unmatched: 11. CDR1 and CDR2 from the germline V gene are SGHRS and YFSETQ. The CDR3 runs to 16 residues. Written as DNA, the CDR3 is TGCGCCAGCAGCTTTGGGGCCGGGACTATCGGCTACGAGCAGTACTTC. It yields the protein CASSFGAGTIGYEQYF.

Only a few counts were recorded for this clone. The rearrangement joins TRBV27 to TRBJ1-1, with 8 positions matching TRBD1. The junction had 8 bases not matched to a gene; V was cut back by 3 bases and J by 8 bases. Germline values: CDR1 MNHEY, CDR2 SMNVEV (reference sequence). The CDR3 is 14 residues long. Written as DNA, the CDR3 is TGTGCCAGCAGTTTCCTCCGGGACAGGACCGAAGCTTTCTTT. Its protein product is CASSFLRDRTEAFF.

About this clone itself: Relative to the germline gene, one junction end is altered; a read error may explain this. V is TRBV7-9 and J is TRBJ1-1; the D gene is possibly TRBD1 (6 bases). This CDR3 contains 14 residues. Germline assignment: CDR1 SEHNR and CDR2 FQNEAQ (reference sequence). This CDR3 is CASRVCTGNTQAFF. CDR3 in DNA: TGTGCCAGCAGAGTATGTACAGGGAACACTCAAGCTTTCTTT.

The chain has TRBV6-1 and TRBJ1-5; 12 bases map to TRBD1. The CDR3 length is 15 residues. Germline V CDR1 and CDR2: MNHNS, SASEGT. Trimming took 6 bases from V and 6 from J; bases not matched to a gene: 6. The CDR3 loop reads CASSPGTGGLQPQHF. The CDR3 region has the DNA TGTGCCAGCAGCCCCGGGACAGGGGGCCTTCAGCCCCAGCATTTT.

This clone was picked up a small number of times. The J gene is TRBJ2-7, the V gene TRBV6-1; 8 bases match TRBD1. With 9 bases clipped from V and 2 bases from J, the junction kept 3 bases outside the gene matches. Germline V lookup: CDR1 MNHNS, CDR2 SASEGT. The CDR3 is made up of 12 amino acids. This CDR3 reads CASGTGPYEQYF. The CDR3 DNA is TGTGCCAGTGGGACAGGACCCTACGAGCAGTACTTC.

This clone came up many times. The chain is built from TRBV7-9 and TRBJ1-6; the D is unclear. The V end lost 1 base, the J end lost 7 bases, and 5 bases lay between the germline ends. Germline V gene data show CDR1 as SEHNR and CDR2 as FQNEAQ (reference sequence). The CDR3 loop spans 13 amino acids. CDR3 nucleotide sequence: TGTGCCAGCAGCTTAGAGTCCAATTCACCCCTCCACTTT. Its protein is CASSLESNSPLHF.

On this clone itself: At one end, the junction sequence differs from germline, possibly due to a read error. This chain links TRBV5-1 with TRBJ1-4; D gene ambiguous. The CDR3 extends over 14 amino acids. CDR1 is SGHRS, CDR2 YFSETQ, per germline. The CDR3 loop is CANSLGATNEKLFF. The CDR3 DNA reads as TGCGCCAACAGCTTGGGAGCGACTAATGAAAAACTGTTTTTT.

Points on this clone: A much larger clone is a single base away; this may be a read error. V is TRBV9 and J is TRBJ1-6; TRBD1 matches 9 bases. The V gene's germline CDR1 is SGDLS and CDR2 YYNGEE. CDR3 size: 16 residues. Here the CDR3 reads CASSGQGRIMNSPPHF. CDR3 coding DNA: TGTGCCAGTTCCGGACAGGGGCGCATAATGAATTCACCCCCCCACTTT.

This clone showed up many times. V usage is TRBV6-1 and J usage is TRBJ2-7, with D possibly matching TRBD1 (6 bases). V was pared by 7 bases and J by 2 bases, with 21 bases between. The CDR3 runs 16 residues. Germline values: CDR1 MNHNS, CDR2 SASEGT. The CDR3 here is CASNSRDMERTYEQYF. The CDR3 DNA reads TGTGCCAGCAACTCCCGGGACATGGAGCGGACCTACGAGCAGTACTTC.

This rearrangement joins TRBV20-1 to TRBJ1-3; D remains unclear. Germline V gene sequence: CDR1 DFQATT, CDR2 SNEGSKA (reference sequence). Deletions cut 5 bases from V and 4 bases from J, with 9 bases between. CDR3 size: 12 residues. The CDR3 reads CSALYGGNTIYF. For the CDR3, the DNA is TGCAGTGCTCTCTATGGCGGAAACACCATATATTTT.

Only a few counts were recorded for this clone. The V and J genes are TRBV6-1 and TRBJ1-3; 7 nucleotides line up with TRBD1. V was clipped by 6 bases and J by 0 bases; unmatched bases: 5. This CDR3 contains 15 residues. CDR1 MNHNS and CDR2 SASEGT come from the germline V gene. DNA of the CDR3: TGTGCCAGCAGAACGAGGGACAGCTCTGGAAACACCATATATTTT. Encoded protein: CASRTRDSSGNTIYF.

The chain combines TRBV4-2 with TRBJ2-1; 14 bases fit TRBD2. Trimming at V came to 3 bases and at J to 0 bases, leaving 1 base not matched to a gene. There are 17 residues in the CDR3. In germline, CDR1 is LGHNA, CDR2 YNFKEQ. The CDR3 nucleotides read TGTGCCAGCAGCCATGGGACTAGCGGGAGCTCCTACAATGAGCAGTTCTTC. Translating gives CASSHGTSGSSYNEQFF.

This clone was seen ten or more times. The rearrangement joins TRBV20-1 to TRBJ1-3; 8 bases map to TRBD1. J was trimmed by 8 bases and V by 3 bases; bases with no gene match: 9. Germline values: CDR1 DFQATT, CDR2 SNEGSKA (reference sequence). The CDR3 length is 14 residues. CDR3 bases: TGCAGTGCTAGTAGAGCAGGGGGCGTAGACACCATATATTTT. Its protein product is CSASRAGGVDTIYF.

In its sample, this clone is medium-sized (0.01 to 0.1%). The rearrangement uses TRBV12-3 or TRBV12-4 and TRBJ2-7; 9 nucleotides match TRBD1. The CDR3 runs to 15 residues. With 4 bases clipped from V and 2 bases from J, the junction kept 6 bases outside the gene matches. The CDR3 DNA sequence: TGTGCCAGCAGTTCCGGGACAGGGAATCCCTACGAGCAGTACTTC. As protein: CASSSGTGNPYEQYF.

This clone was recorded a few times. This chain connects TRBV6-5 to TRBJ1-3; D not resolved. The CDR3 length is 15 residues. Per germline, CDR1 MNHEY and CDR2 SVGAGI. The V and J ends lost 0 bases and 4 bases respectively, with 10 bases between them. As DNA, the CDR3 is TGTGCCAGCAGTTACTCGACTGTCACCGGAAACACCATATATTTT. This sequence encodes CASSYSTVTGNTIYF.

This clone was recorded many times. The sample contains more than one DNA sequence encoding this CDR3. This rearrangement joins TRBV7-2 to TRBJ1-4; 7 bases map to TRBD1. The trim removed 4 bases at V and 7 bases at J, leaving 9 bases unmatched. The germline CDR1 and CDR2 sequences are SGHTA and FQGNSA. The CDR3 sequence is 15 residues long. The CDR3 bases are TGTGCCAGCAGCTCCCGACAGGGAGGTGGTGAAAAACTGTTTTTT. It yields the protein CASSSRQGGGEKLFF.

V and J are TRBV7-8 and TRBJ2-5; D possibly corresponds to TRBD1 (5 bases). The germline V and J ends were trimmed by 5 bases and 5 bases, with 9 bases remaining between them. The CDR3 totals 12 residues. CDR1 and CDR2 from the germline V gene are SGHVS and FQNEAQ. This chain's CDR3 is CASSQGVETQYF. The CDR3 nucleotides read TGTGCCAGCAGCCAAGGGGTGGAGACCCAGTACTTC.